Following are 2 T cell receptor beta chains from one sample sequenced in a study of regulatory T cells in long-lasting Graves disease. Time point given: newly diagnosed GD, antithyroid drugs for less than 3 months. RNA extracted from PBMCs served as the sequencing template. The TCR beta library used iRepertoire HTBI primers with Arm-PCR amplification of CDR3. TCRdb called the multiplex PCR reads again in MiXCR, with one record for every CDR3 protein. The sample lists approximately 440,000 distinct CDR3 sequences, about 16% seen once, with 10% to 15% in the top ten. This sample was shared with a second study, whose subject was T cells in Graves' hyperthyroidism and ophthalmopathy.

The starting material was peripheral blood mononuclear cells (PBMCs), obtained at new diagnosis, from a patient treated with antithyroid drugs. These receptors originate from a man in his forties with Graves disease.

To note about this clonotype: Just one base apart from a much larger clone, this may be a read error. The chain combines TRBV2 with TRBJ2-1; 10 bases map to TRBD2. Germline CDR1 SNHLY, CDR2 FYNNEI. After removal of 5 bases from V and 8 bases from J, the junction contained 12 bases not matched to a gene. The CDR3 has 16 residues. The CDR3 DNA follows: TGTGCCAGCAGTCCGGGACTAGCGAGAGGATTAGATGAGCAGTTCTTC. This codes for CASSPGLARGLDEQFF.

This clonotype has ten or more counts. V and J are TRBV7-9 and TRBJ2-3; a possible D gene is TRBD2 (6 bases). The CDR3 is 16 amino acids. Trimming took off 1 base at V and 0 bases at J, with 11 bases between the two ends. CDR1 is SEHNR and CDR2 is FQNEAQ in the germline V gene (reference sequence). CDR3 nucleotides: TGTGCCAGCAGCTTAGTTACGGGAGTGAGCACAGATACGCAGTATTTT. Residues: CASSLVTGVSTDTQYF.